The text below deals with one T cell receptor beta chain. This sample is part of a study of cytomegalovirus exposure and HLA in healthy donors. Germline V lookup: CDR1 SEHNR, CDR2 FQNEAQ (reference sequence). The V end lost 2 bases, the J end lost 3 bases, and 8 bases lay between the germline ends. CDR3 size: 13 residues. The PCR made use of 60 Vbeta and 13 Jbeta primers. Libraries were prepared by immunoSEQ multiplex PCR; TCRdb keeps only in-frame clonotypes and omits some of them. Among over 150,000 clones listed, 75% to 90% were seen once. This receptor was taken from a male donor in good health and CMV-seronegative. Material for sequencing was PBMCs. J is TRBJ2-7 and V is TRBV7-9; no reliable D call. CDR3 sequence: CASSLQINYEQYF. The CDR3 DNA reads TGTGCCAGCAGCTTACAGATAAACTACGAGCAGTACTTC. The entire variable domain, with the rest obtained from reference TRBV7-9 and TRBJ2-7, is as follows: DTGVSQNPRHKITKRGQNVTFRCDPISEHNRLYWYRQTLGQGPEFLTYFQNEAQLEKSRLLSDRFSAERPKGSFSTLEIQRTEQGDSAMYLCASSLQINYEQYFGPGTRLTVT.